This T cell receptor (beta chain) is from a study of control samples from healthy donors and cancer patients. The germline gives CDR1 LNHDA, CDR2 SQIVND (reference sequence). The CDR3 consists of 15 residues. V shed 4 bases and J shed 0 bases, with 13 bases lying between them. The assay was immunoSEQ multiplex PCR, and TCRdb's table has in-frame clones only and misses some. The table has some 120,000 clones, approximately 90% seen once; the top ten hold roughly 8.6%. V and J are TRBV19 and TRBJ2-7, with a possible D match to TRBD2 (6 bases). The sequenced sample was blood. The TCR comes from a young man in good health. CDR3 region: CASSTASGSSYEQYF. DNA for the CDR3: TGTGCCAGTAGTACCGCTTCCGGGAGCTCCTACGAGCAGTACTTC.